The 32 T cell receptor beta chains below were found in one sample sequenced in a study of OX40 agonist ivuxolimab in advanced cancers. The table came from immunoSEQ multiplex PCR; TCRdb's copy has only in-frame clones and leaves some out. The table records just under 80,000 clones, approximately 84% of them present only once. Sequenced here: CD4+ or CD8+ T cells sorted from blood, sampled in a trial of the OX40 agonist ivuxolimab. These receptors originate from an adult with an advanced solid tumor such as melanoma, head and neck, liver or kidney cancer.

The rearrangement joins TRBV7-2 to TRBJ1-3; D uncertain. CDR1 and CDR2 from the germline V gene are SGHTA and FQGNSA. CDR3 length: 15 amino acids. V gave up 1 base and J gave up 2 bases, with 9 bases separating them. In DNA, the CDR3 is TGTGCCAGCAGCTTAGGAGGGAGAGCTGGAAACACCATATATTTT. This sequence encodes CASSLGGRAGNTIYF.

V and J are TRBV2 and TRBJ1-1, with 8 bases lining up with TRBD1. The trim removed 8 bases at V and 0 bases at J, leaving 2 bases unmatched. The CDR3 is 13 residues long. Germline V CDR1 and CDR2: SNHLY, FYNNEI. CDR3 sequence (DNA): TGTGCCAGCTCGGGACAGGTGAACACTGAAGCTTTCTTT. Translated, it gives CASSGQVNTEAFF.

The J gene is TRBJ2-2, the V gene TRBV14, with D unresolved. Germline V gives CDR1 SGHDN, CDR2 FVKESK. Trimming took off 2 bases at V and 5 bases at J, with 9 bases between the two ends. This CDR3 comprises 14 residues. The CDR3: CASSQSVETGELFF. CDR3 nucleotides: TGTGCCAGCAGCCAATCGGTTGAAACCGGGGAGCTGTTTTTT. The whole variable domain, filled in from reference TRBV14 and TRBJ2-2, reads EAGVTQFPSHSVIEKGQTVTLRCDPISGHDNLYWYRRVMGKEIKFLLHFVKESKQDESGMPNNRFLAERTGGTYSTLKVQPAELEDSGVYFCASSQSVETGELFFGEGSRLTVL.

The chain employs TRBV5-4 and TRBJ2-5; TRBD2 agrees at 14 bases. This CDR3 region has 17 residues. Germline loops: CDR1 SGHNT, CDR2 YYREEE (reference sequence). V trimming: 4 bases; J trimming: 4 bases; junction bases outside the gene matches: 9. The CDR3 reads CASSLGLAGVGGETQYF. DNA for the CDR3: TGTGCCAGCAGCCTGGGACTAGCGGGAGTAGGGGGAGAGACCCAGTACTTC.

V usage is TRBV5-1 and J usage is TRBJ1-1; D possibly corresponds to TRBD1 (6 bases). This CDR3 comprises 15 residues. Deletions cut 4 bases from V and 1 base from J, with 14 bases between. Per the germline V gene, CDR1 is SGHRS and CDR2 is YFSETQ. The CDR3 region is CASSPRTAQNTEAFF. The CDR3 DNA sequence: TGCGCCAGCAGCCCCCGGACAGCGCAGAACACTGAAGCTTTCTTT.

The V call is TRBV5-1, the J call TRBJ2-7, with TRBD2 matching over 12 bases. This CDR3 is 16 amino acids long. The J segment lost 2 bases and the V segment lost 4 bases, leaving 7 bases of the junction unmatched. Germline CDR1 SGHRS, CDR2 YFSETQ. The CDR3 DNA follows: TGCGCCAGCAGCACGCGGACTAGCGGGGAGACCTACGAGCAGTACTTC. This codes for CASSTRTSGETYEQYF.

V and J are TRBV14 and TRBJ1-5; no reliable D call. V was trimmed by 0 bases and J by 7 bases, leaving 7 bases between them. The CDR3 runs to 13 residues. Germline V gives CDR1 SGHDN, CDR2 FVKESK. CDR3 sequence reads: CASSQEREQPQHF. The CDR3 coding sequence is TGTGCCAGCAGCCAAGAACGGGAACAGCCCCAGCATTTT.

This rearrangement joins TRBV5-4 to TRBJ1-1; maybe TRBD1 (6 bases). V lost 4 bases and J lost 8, with 18 bases in between. CDR1 SGHNT and CDR2 YYREEE come from the germline V gene (reference sequence). The CDR3 runs 14 residues. The CDR3 here is CASSRGGGPAEAFF. The DNA of the CDR3 is TGTGCCAGCAGCCGAGGGGGGGGGCCAGCGGAAGCTTTCTTT.

The J gene is TRBJ2-5, the V gene TRBV7-2, with 13 nucleotides matching TRBD2. V lost 5 bases and J lost 4; bases outside the gene matches: 7. Germline values: CDR1 SGHTA, CDR2 FQGNSA. The CDR3 contains 16 residues. CDR3 sequence: CASSPAGLAGRETQYF. CDR3 DNA: TGTGCCAGCAGCCCCGCGGGACTAGCGGGGCGAGAGACCCAGTACTTC.

The chain employs TRBV5-6 and TRBJ1-2, with 7 bases lining up with TRBD1. The CDR3 loop spans 14 amino acids. V dropped 3 bases and J dropped 3; count of bases not matched to a gene: 5. Germline V lookup: CDR1 SGHDT, CDR2 YYEEEE. The CDR3 reads CASSYQGDDYGYTF. The CDR3 DNA follows: TGTGCCAGCAGCTATCAGGGGGACGACTATGGCTACACCTTC.

V gene TRBV30 combines with J gene TRBJ1-1; 9 bases line up with TRBD1. Germline V lookup: CDR1 GTSNPN, CDR2 SVGIG (reference sequence). This CDR3 has 16 amino acids. CDR3 in DNA: TGTGCTGGGAGGGTCGGGACAGGGTTTACGAACACTGAAGCTTTCTTT. Translation gives CAGRVGTGFTNTEAFF.

The chain joins TRBV27 to TRBJ1-2; weak D call: TRBD1 (6 bases). The CDR3 loop spans 14 amino acids. Per germline, CDR1 MNHEY and CDR2 SMNVEV (reference sequence). V was shortened by 3 bases and J by 6 bases, with 14 bases between the two germline ends. CDR3 sequence reads: CASSLYRGENGYTF. The CDR3 DNA follows: TGTGCCAGCAGTTTGTATAGGGGGGAAAATGGCTACACCTTC.

The J gene is TRBJ2-3, the V gene TRBV10-3, with TRBD2 identical over 9 bases. The length of the CDR3 is 14 residues. Germline V gene lookup returns CDR1 ENHRY and CDR2 SYGVKD. V was pared by 6 bases and J by 5 bases, with 6 bases of the junction left unmatched. The CDR3 is CAIRIAGEVDTQYF. The CDR3 DNA sequence: TGTGCCATCAGAATAGCGGGAGAGGTAGATACGCAGTATTTT.

This chain connects TRBV14 to TRBJ1-2, with D uncertain. The CDR3 loop spans 15 amino acids. The V and J ends lost 1 base and 8 bases respectively, with 17 bases between them. The germline CDR1 and CDR2 sequences are SGHDN and FVKESK. The CDR3 reads CASSQVGGKNAGYTF. The CDR3, as DNA: TGTGCCAGCAGCCAAGTAGGAGGGAAAAATGCGGGCTACACCTTC.

The chain links TRBV5-1 to TRBJ2-7, with D maybe TRBD1 (5 bases). CDR3 length equals 16 residues. Germline CDR1 SGHRS, CDR2 YFSETQ. V was trimmed by 4 bases and J by 2 bases, leaving 19 bases between them. CDR3 amino acids: CASSSGESTATYEQYF. CDR3 DNA sequence: TGCGCCAGCAGCAGTGGAGAGTCGACAGCGACCTACGAGCAGTACTTC.

The chain is built from TRBV27 and TRBJ1-6; D remains ambiguous. This CDR3 contains 13 residues. The germline V gene encodes CDR1 MNHEY and CDR2 SMNVEV (reference sequence). V lost 2 bases and J lost 5, with 4 bases in between. The CDR3 spells CASSLQDNSPLHF. The CDR3 DNA is TGTGCCAGCAGTTTACAGGATAATTCACCCCTCCACTTT.

The chain is built from TRBV9 and TRBJ1-4; 7 positions match TRBD1. CDR1 is SGDLS, CDR2 YYNGEE, per germline. J lost 8 bases, V lost 1 base, and 8 bases had no gene match. The CDR3 is 15 amino acids. The CDR3 bases are TGTGCCAGCAGCGTAACCCGACAGGGCCGAGAAAAACTGTTTTTT. It encodes CASSVTRQGREKLFF.

The chain has TRBV18 and TRBJ2-3; 10 bases agree with TRBD2. The length of the CDR3 is 16 residues. The J segment lost 6 bases and the V segment lost 3 bases, leaving 9 bases of the junction unmatched. The germline V gene encodes CDR1 KGHSH and CDR2 LQKENI. In nucleotides, the CDR3 is TGTGCCAGCTCACCCTCGGCAGCGGGAGGGCGGGATACGCAGTATTTT. It yields the protein CASSPSAAGGRDTQYF. Variable domain in full (rest from reference TRBV18 and TRBJ2-3): NAGVMQNPRHLVRRRGQEARLRCSPMKGHSHVYWYRQLPEEGLKFMVYLQKENIIDESGMPKERFSAEFPKEGPSILRIQQVVRGDSAAYFCASSPSAAGGRDTQYFGPGTRLTVL.

The CDR3 DNA follows: TGTGCCAGCAGTTATGAAAAACTGTTTTTT. It specifies CASSYEKLFF. The chain couples TRBV6-6 to TRBJ1-4; D is ambiguous. The CDR3 length is 10 residues. The V end lost 3 bases, the J end lost 7 bases, and 0 bases lay between the germline ends. The V gene's germline CDR1 is MNHNY and CDR2 SVGAGI (reference sequence).

This chain uses TRBV2 with TRBJ2-3; 7 nucleotides align to TRBD2. Trimming took 7 bases from V and 8 from J; bases not matched to a gene: 9. The CDR3 length is 13 residues. Germline V lookup: CDR1 SNHLY, CDR2 FYNNEI. DNA of the CDR3: TGTGCCAGCACCGAGGGGAGGGAGGGTACGCAGTATTTT. It codes for CASTEGREGTQYF.

This chain connects TRBV12-5 to TRBJ1-1; unclear D gene. CDR3 length equals 13 residues. CDR1 LGHNT and CDR2 FRNRAP come from the germline V gene. Trimming removed 2 bases at V and 0 bases at J, with 4 bases between. The CDR3 nucleotides are TGTGCTAGTGGTTTGTACGTGAACACTGAAGCTTTCTTT. Encoded protein: CASGLYVNTEAFF.

The chain is built from TRBV11-2 and TRBJ2-1; 7 nucleotides line up with TRBD1. V was pared by 5 bases and J by 7 bases, with 8 bases of the junction left unmatched. The CDR3 runs 14 residues. The germline gives CDR1 SGHAT, CDR2 FQNNGV. CDR3 nucleotides: TGTGCCAGCAGCCCCCGGGACAGACCTAATGAGCAGTTCTTC. It translates to CASSPRDRPNEQFF.

The chain links TRBV7-2 to TRBJ2-1; 7 positions agree with TRBD1. The V gene end was trimmed by 2 bases and the J gene end by 2 bases; junction bases not matched to a gene: 6. The CDR3 loop spans 16 amino acids. Looked up from germline, CDR1 is SGHTA and CDR2 is FQGNSA. This CDR3 is CASSLTDREPYNEQFF. The CDR3 DNA follows: TGTGCCAGCAGCTTAACTGACAGGGAGCCCTACAATGAGCAGTTCTTC.

The genes are TRBV19 and TRBJ1-2; TRBD1 aligns across 8 bases. This CDR3 is 16 amino acids long. Germline V gives CDR1 LNHDA, CDR2 SQIVND (reference sequence). Trimming at V came to 1 base and at J to 3 bases, leaving 7 bases not matched to a gene. The CDR3 region is CASSIGATGEDYGYTF. CDR3 bases: TGTGCCAGTAGTATAGGGGCGACAGGGGAAGACTATGGCTACACCTTC.

The V gene is TRBV19, the J gene TRBJ2-1; TRBD2 aligns across 8 bases. V dropped 3 bases and J dropped 5; count of bases not matched to a gene: 6. The CDR3 runs 15 residues. Germline-derived CDR1 and CDR2 are LNHDA and SQIVND (reference sequence). The CDR3 region is CASSIWREVNNEQFF. Written as DNA, the CDR3 is TGTGCCAGTAGTATCTGGCGGGAGGTGAACAATGAGCAGTTCTTC.

The chain couples TRBV19 to TRBJ1-2; 9 nucleotides match TRBD1. CDR1 and CDR2 from the germline V gene are LNHDA and SQIVND (reference sequence). V dropped 6 bases and J dropped 8; count of bases not matched to a gene: 13. This CDR3 is 15 amino acids long. The CDR3: CASSERTGAYGGYTF. In DNA form, the CDR3 reads TGTGCCAGTAGCGAAAGGACAGGGGCCTATGGGGGCTACACCTTC.

This sequence joins TRBV4-1 and TRBJ2-2; D may match TRBD1 or TRBD2 (5 bases each). The germline V and J ends were trimmed by 4 bases and 0 bases, with 12 bases remaining between them. There are 16 residues in the CDR3. The V gene's germline CDR1 is MGHRA and CDR2 YSYEKL. The CDR3 is CASSLNGGTNTGELFF. CDR3 nucleotides: TGCGCCAGCAGCCTGAATGGGGGTACGAACACCGGGGAGCTGTTTTTT.

The genes are TRBV4-2 and TRBJ2-7; D is perhaps TRBD1 (5 bases). Between the trimmed V and J ends, which lost 4 bases and 1 base, there was a span of 11 bases. The CDR3 spans 14 residues. CDR1 is LGHNA, CDR2 YNFKEQ, per germline. The CDR3 DNA follows: TGTGCCAGCAGCCGCCCCCGACAGTCCTACGAGCAGTACTTC. This sequence encodes CASSRPRQSYEQYF.

V gene TRBV6-5 combines with J gene TRBJ2-7, with 7 bases identical to TRBD2. With 2 bases clipped from V and 3 bases from J, the junction kept 4 bases outside the gene matches. Germline V gene lookup returns CDR1 MNHEY and CDR2 SVGAGI. CDR3 size: 14 residues. The CDR3 loop is CASSYGLADYEQYF. The CDR3 DNA reads as TGTGCCAGCAGTTACGGGCTAGCGGACTACGAGCAGTACTTC.

The V and J genes are TRBV5-6 and TRBJ1-6; D not resolved. CDR1 is SGHDT, CDR2 YYEEEE, per germline. V lost 0 bases to trimming and J lost 6 bases, with 7 bases between them. CDR3 length: 14 amino acids. CDR3 amino acids: CASSLGVFNSPLHF. Here the CDR3 DNA reads TGTGCCAGCAGCTTGGGAGTCTTTAATTCACCCCTCCACTTT. Variable domain in full (rest from reference TRBV5-6 and TRBJ1-6): DAGVTQSPTHLIKTRGQQVTLRCSPKSGHDTVSWYQQALGQGPQFIFQYYEEEERQRGNFPDRFSGHQFPNYSSELNVNALLLGDSALYLCASSLGVFNSPLHFGNGTRLTVT.

This rearrangement joins TRBV5-1 to TRBJ2-3, with a weak D call TRBD1 (6 bases). The germline V and J ends were trimmed by 4 bases and 2 bases, with 14 bases remaining between them. Germline V CDR1 and CDR2: SGHRS, YFSETQ. CDR3 size: 15 residues. CDR3 sequence (DNA): TGCGCCAGCAGCAGAGGACAGTATTCCACAGATACGCAGTATTTT. Its translation is CASSRGQYSTDTQYF. The full variable domain, with the rest looked up from reference TRBV5-1 and TRBJ2-3, is KAGVTQTPRYLIKTRGQQVTLSCSPISGHRSVSWYQQTPGQGLQFLFEYFSETQRNKGNFPGRFSGRQFSNSRSEMNVSTLELGDSALYLCASSRGQYSTDTQYFGPGTRLTVL.

The chain joins TRBV25-1 to TRBJ1-6; 8 bases line up with TRBD1. Germline V gives CDR1 MGHDK, CDR2 SYGVNS. The CDR3 runs 14 residues. J lost 9 bases, V lost 7 bases, and 8 bases had no gene match. CDR3 DNA sequence: TGTGCCAGCATCTCAGGGGGCGTCGGTTCACCCCTCCACTTT. Protein product: CASISGGVGSPLHF.